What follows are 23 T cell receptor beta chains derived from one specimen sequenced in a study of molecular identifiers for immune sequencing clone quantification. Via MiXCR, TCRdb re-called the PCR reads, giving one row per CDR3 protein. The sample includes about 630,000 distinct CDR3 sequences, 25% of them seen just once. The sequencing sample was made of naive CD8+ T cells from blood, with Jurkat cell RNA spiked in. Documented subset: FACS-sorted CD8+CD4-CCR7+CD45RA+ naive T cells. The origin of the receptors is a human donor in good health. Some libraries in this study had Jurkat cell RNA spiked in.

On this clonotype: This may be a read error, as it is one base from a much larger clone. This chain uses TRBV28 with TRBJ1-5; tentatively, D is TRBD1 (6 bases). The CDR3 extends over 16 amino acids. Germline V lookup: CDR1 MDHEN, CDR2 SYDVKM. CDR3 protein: CASSSPRQAGNRPQHF. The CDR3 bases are TGTGCCAGCAGTTCACCGAGACAGGCGGGGAATCGGCCCCAGCATTTT.

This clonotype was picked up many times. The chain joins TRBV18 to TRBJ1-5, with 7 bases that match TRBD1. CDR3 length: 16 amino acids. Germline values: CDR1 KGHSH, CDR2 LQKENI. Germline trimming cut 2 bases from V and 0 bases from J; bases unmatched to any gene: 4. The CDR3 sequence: CASSPDRAYSNQPQHF. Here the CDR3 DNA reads TGTGCCAGCTCACCAGACAGGGCATATAGCAATCAGCCCCAGCATTTT.

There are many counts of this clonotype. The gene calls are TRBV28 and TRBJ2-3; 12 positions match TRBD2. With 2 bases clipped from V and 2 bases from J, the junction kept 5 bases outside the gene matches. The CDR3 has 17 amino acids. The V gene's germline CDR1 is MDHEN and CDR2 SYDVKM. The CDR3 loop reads CASSLTRTSGITDTQYF. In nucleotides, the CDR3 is TGTGCCAGCAGTTTAACCCGGACTAGCGGGATCACAGATACGCAGTATTTT.

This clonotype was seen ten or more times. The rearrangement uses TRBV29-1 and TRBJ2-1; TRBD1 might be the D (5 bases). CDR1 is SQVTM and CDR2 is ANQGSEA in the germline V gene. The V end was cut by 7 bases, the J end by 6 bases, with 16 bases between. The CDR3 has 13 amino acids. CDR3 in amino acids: CSALRVGRNEQFF. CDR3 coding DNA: TGCAGCGCCCTCAGGGTGGGGCGCAATGAGCAGTTCTTC.

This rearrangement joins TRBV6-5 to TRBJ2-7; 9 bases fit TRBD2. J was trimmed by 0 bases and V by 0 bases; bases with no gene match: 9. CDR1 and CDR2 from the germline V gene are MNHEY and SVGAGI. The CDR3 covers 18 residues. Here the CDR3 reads CASSYSRLAGDPSYEQYF. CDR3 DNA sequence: TGTGCCAGCAGTTACTCGAGGTTAGCGGGAGATCCCTCCTACGAGCAGTACTTC.

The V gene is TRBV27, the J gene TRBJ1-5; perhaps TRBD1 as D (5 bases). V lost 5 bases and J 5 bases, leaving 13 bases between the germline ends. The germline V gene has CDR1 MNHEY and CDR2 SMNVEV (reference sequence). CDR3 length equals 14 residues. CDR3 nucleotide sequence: TGTGCCAGCAGTGATCAGGGAGGGCATCAGCCCCAGCATTTT. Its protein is CASSDQGGHQPQHF.

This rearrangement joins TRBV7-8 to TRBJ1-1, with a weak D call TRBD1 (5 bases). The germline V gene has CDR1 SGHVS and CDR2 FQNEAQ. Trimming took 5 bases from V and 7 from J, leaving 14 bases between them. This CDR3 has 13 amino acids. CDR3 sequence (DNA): TGTGCCAGCAGCCCGGGGACGGTAATTGAAGCTTTCTTT. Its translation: CASSPGTVIEAFF.

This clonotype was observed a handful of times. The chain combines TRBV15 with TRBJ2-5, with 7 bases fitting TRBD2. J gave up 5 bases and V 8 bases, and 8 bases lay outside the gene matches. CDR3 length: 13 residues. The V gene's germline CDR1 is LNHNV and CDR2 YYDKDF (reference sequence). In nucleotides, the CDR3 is TGTGCCACCCGCGGGGGATTCCATGAGACCCAGTACTTC. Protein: CATRGGFHETQYF.

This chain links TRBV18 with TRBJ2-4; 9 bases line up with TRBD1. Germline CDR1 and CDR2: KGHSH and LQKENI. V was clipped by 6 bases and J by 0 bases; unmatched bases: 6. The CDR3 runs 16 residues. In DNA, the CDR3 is TGTGCCAGCTCCCCAACAGGGGGCAAAGCCAAAAACATTCAGTACTTC. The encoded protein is CASSPTGGKAKNIQYF.

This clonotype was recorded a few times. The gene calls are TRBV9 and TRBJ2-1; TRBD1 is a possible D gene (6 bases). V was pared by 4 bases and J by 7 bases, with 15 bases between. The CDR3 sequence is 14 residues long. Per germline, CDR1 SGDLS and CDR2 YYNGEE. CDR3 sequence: CASSTGWAGNEQFF. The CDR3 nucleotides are TGTGCCAGCAGCACAGGGTGGGCTGGGAATGAGCAGTTCTTC.

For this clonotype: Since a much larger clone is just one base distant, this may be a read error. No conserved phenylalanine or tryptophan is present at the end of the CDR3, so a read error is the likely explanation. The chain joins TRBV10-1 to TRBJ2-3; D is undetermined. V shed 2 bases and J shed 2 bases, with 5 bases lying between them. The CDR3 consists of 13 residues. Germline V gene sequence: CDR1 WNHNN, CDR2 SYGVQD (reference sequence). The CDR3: CASSEDPTDTQYL. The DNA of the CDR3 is TGCGCCAGCAGTGAGGACCCCACAGATACGCAGTATCTT.

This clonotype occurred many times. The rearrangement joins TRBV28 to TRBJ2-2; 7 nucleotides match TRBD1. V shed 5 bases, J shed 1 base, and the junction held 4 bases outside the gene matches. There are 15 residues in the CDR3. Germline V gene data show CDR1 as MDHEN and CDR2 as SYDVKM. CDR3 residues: CASSLRGMNTGELFF. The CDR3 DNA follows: TGTGCCAGCAGTCTCAGGGGGATGAACACCGGGGAGCTGTTTTTT. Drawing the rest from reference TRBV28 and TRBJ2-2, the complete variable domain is DVKVTQSSRYLVKRTGEKVFLECVQDMDHENMFWYRQDPGLGLRLIYFSYDVKMKEKGDIPEGYSVSREKKERFSLILESASTNQTSMYLCASSLRGMNTGELFFGEGSRLTVL.

CDR3: CASRSSLAGGDEQFF. CDR3 DNA sequence: TGTGCCAGCAGGTCAAGTCTAGCGGGAGGGGATGAGCAGTTCTTC. V and J are TRBV3-1 and TRBJ2-1, with 12 positions matching TRBD2. The CDR3 extends over 15 amino acids. Germline V lookup: CDR1 LGHDT, CDR2 YNNKEL (reference sequence). Trimming removed 6 bases from V and 8 bases from J; junction bases left unmatched: 8.

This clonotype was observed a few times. CDR3 loop: CASGLVTGHPYGYTF. Here the CDR3 DNA reads TGTGCTAGTGGTTTGGTAACTGGGCATCCCTATGGCTACACCTTC. The V gene is TRBV12-5, the J gene TRBJ1-2, with no clear D. The CDR3 runs 15 residues. V gave up 0 bases and J gave up 4 bases, with 12 bases separating them. The germline gives CDR1 LGHNT, CDR2 FRNRAP.

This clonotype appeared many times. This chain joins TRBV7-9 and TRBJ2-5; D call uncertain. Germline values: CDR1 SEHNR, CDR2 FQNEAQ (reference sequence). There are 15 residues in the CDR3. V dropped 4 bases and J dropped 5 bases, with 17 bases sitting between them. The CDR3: CASSWPTDGRETQYF. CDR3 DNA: TGTGCCAGCAGCTGGCCCACGGACGGGCGCGAGACCCAGTACTTC.

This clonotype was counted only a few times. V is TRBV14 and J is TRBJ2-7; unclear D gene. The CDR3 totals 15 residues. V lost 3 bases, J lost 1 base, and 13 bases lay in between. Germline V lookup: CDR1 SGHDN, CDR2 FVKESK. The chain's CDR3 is CASSQGRGVSYEQYF. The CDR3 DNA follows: TGTGCCAGCAGCCAGGGAAGAGGCGTTTCCTACGAGCAGTACTTC. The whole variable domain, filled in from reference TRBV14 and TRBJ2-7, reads EAGVTQFPSHSVIEKGQTVTLRCDPISGHDNLYWYRRVMGKEIKFLLHFVKESKQDESGMPNNRFLAERTGGTYSTLKVQPAELEDSGVYFCASSQGRGVSYEQYFGPGTRLTVT.

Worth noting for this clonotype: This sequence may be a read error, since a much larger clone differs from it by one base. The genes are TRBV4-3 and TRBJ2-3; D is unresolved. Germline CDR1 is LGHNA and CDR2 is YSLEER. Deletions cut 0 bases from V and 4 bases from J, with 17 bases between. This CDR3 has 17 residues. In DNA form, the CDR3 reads TGCGCCAGCAGCCAAGATTCCCAGCAACAGTGTGCAGATACGCAGTATTTT. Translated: CASSQDSQQQCADTQYF.

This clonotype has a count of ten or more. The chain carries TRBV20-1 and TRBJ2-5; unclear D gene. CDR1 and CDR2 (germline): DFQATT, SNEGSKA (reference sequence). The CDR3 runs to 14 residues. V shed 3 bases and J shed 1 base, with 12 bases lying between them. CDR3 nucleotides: TGCAGTGCTAGCCTCGAGGAATCCCAAGAGACCCAGTACTTC. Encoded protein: CSASLEESQETQYF.

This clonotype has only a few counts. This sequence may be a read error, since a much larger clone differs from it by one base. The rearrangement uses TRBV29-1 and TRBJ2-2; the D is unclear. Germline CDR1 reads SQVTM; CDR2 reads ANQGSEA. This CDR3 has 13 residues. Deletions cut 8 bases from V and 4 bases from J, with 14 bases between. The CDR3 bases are TGCAGCATTGCAGTCGGTAGCACCGGGGAGCTGTTTTTT. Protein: CSIAVGSTGELFF.

CDR3 loop: CASSSPETKPEAFF. The CDR3 DNA sequence: TGTGCCAGCAGCTCCCCGGAAACCAAACCTGAAGCTTTCTTT. The genes are TRBV7-9 and TRBJ1-1; D gene uncertain. Germline CDR1 reads SEHNR; CDR2 reads FQNEAQ (reference sequence). The CDR3 covers 14 residues. V lost 4 bases and J 6 bases, leaving 15 bases between the germline ends.

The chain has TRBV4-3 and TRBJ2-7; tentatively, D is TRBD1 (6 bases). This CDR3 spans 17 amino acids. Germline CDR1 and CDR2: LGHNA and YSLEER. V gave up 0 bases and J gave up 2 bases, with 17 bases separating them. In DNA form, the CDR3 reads TGCGCCAGCAGCCAAGATTGGTCGACAGGAGACACCTACGAGCAGTACTTC. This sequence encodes CASSQDWSTGDTYEQYF.

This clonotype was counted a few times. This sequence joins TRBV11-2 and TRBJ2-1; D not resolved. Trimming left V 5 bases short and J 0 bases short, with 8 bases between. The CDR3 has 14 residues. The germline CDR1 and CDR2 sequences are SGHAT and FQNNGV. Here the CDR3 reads CASSQTFSYNEQFF. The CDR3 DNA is TGTGCCAGCAGCCAGACCTTCTCCTACAATGAGCAGTTCTTC.

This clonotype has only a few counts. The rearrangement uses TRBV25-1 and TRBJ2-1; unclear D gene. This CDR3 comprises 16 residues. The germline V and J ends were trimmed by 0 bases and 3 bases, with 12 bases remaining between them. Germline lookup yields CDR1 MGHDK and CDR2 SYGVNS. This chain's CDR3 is CASSEYADQFYNEQFF. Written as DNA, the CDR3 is TGTGCCAGCAGTGAATATGCAGACCAGTTCTACAATGAGCAGTTCTTC.